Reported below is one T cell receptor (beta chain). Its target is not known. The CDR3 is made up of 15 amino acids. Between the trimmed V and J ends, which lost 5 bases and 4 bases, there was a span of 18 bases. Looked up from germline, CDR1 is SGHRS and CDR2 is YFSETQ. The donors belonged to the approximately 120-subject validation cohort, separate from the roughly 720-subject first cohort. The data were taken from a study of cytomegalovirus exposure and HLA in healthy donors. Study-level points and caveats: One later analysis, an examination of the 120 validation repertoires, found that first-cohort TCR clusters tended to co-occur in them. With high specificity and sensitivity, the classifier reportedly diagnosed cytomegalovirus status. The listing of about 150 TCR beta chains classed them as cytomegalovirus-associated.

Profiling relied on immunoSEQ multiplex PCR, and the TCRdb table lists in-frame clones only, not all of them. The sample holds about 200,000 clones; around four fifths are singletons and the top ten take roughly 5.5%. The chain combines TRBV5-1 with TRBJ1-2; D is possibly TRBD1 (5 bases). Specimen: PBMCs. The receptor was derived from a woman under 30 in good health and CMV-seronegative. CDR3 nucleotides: TGCGCCAGCAGTCCCCGTGGAGGGGAGGGCTATGGCTACACCTTC. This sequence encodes CASSPRGGEGYGYTF.